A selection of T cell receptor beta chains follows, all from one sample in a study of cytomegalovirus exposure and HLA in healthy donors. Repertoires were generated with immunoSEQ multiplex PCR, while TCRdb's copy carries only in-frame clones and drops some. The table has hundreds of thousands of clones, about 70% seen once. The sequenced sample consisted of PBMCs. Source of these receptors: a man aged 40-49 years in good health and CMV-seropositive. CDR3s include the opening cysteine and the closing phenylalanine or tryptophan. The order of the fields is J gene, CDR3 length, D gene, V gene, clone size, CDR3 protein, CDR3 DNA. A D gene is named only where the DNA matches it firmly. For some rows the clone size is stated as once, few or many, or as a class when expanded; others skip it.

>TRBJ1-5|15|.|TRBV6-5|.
CASSYSSSSNQPQHF
TGTGCCAGCAGTTACTCCTCCAGTAGCAATCAGCCCCAGCATTTT
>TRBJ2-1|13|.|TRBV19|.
CASSPSLDNEQFF
TGTGCCAGTTCGCCCTCGCTAGACAATGAGCAGTTCTTC
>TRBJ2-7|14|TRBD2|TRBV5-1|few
CASSFGAGDYEQYF
TGCGCCAGCAGCTTTGGGGCGGGGGACTACGAGCAGTACTTC
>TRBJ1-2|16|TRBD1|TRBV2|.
CASSAQGVGTNYGYTF
TGTGCCAGCAGTGCACAGGGGGTTGGTACTAACTATGGCTACACCTTC
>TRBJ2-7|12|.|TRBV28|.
CASSLGGGEQYF
TGTGCCAGCAGTTTAGGCGGCGGCGAGCAGTACTTC
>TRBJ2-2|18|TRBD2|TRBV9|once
CASSPRLAGGENTGELFF
TGTGCCAGCAGCCCCAGACTAGCGGGGGGCGAGAACACCGGGGAGCTGTTTTTT
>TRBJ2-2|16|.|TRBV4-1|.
CASSQERGSWTGELFF
TGCGCCAGCAGCCAAGAAAGAGGGTCGTGGACCGGGGAGCTGTTTTTT
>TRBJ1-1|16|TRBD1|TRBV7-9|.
CSSSYRQGAGPTEAFF
TGTTCCAGCAGCTACAGACAGGGGGCAGGGCCCACTGAAGCTTTCTTT
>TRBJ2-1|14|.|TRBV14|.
CASQLGSSYNEQFF
TGTGCCAGTCAACTAGGGAGCTCCTACAATGAGCAGTTCTTC
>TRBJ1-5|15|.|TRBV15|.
CATSRDRGNWQPQHF
TGTGCCACCAGCAGAGATCGCGGTAATTGGCAGCCCCAGCATTTT
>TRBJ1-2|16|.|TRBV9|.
CASSASYQSINYGYTF
TGTGCCAGCAGCGCATCCTACCAATCAATTAACTATGGCTACACCTTC
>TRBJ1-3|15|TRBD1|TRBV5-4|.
CASSSQGTPGNTIYF
TGTGCCAGCAGTTCACAGGGGACGCCTGGAAACACCATATATTTT
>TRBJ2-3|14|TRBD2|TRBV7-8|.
CASSFTSETDTQYF
TGTGCCAGCAGCTTTACTAGCGAGACAGATACGCAGTATTTT